The T cell receptor (beta chain) described here comes from a study of multiple sclerosis patients with progressive multifocal leukoencephalopathy. Regarding the study as a whole: Most PML patients had lower entropy, suggesting less diverse TRB repertoires.

The method was immunoSEQ multiplex PCR; TCRdb's version includes in-frame clones alone and lacks a portion of them. The top ten hold approximately 6% of the sample, which has fewer than 40,000 clones, roughly 89% seen once. Trimming cost V 5 bases and J 8 bases, with 15 bases left between them. Germline V gives CDR1 MNHEY, CDR2 SVGAGI. This CDR3 is built from 13 residues. Note on this clone: Its antigen is as yet unknown.

The time point: time of PML onset. All PML patients were female, and all patients had earlier interferon beta. The material was PBMCs, obtained from a patient treated with natalizumab. The rearrangement joins TRBV6-5 to TRBJ1-2; D is possibly TRBD1 (6 bases). The TCR was taken from a woman aged 40 to 50 with progressive multifocal leukoencephalopathy. CDR3 protein: CASSPGGGFGYTF. In DNA form, the CDR3 reads TGTGCCAGCAGTCCCGGAGGGGGATTCGGCTACACCTTC.